Detailed here is one TCR beta chain. Its antigen is unknown. The germline CDR1 and CDR2 sequences are SGHAT and FQNNGV. The V end lost 5 bases, the J end lost 7 bases, and 20 bases lay between the germline ends. The CDR3 loop spans 15 amino acids. This sample is drawn from a study of T cell responses to AZD1222 COVID-19 vaccine. Study findings and constraints: A rise in Spike-specific TCR breadth and depth followed two AZD1222 doses. A reported finding is that nearly half of spike-specific TCRs target unmutated variant regions. It should be noted that donors were predominantly white British and more often female, and clonal diversity was possibly underestimated. Baseline seropositives among AZD1222 recipients totaled only five to seven.

Generated by immunoSEQ multiplex PCR, the TCRdb table keeps only in-frame clones and is missing some. The table shows roughly 130,000 clones, with about 88% occurring only once. The genes are TRBV11-2 and TRBJ1-2; D is perhaps TRBD1 (6 bases). The origin of this receptor is an adult in good health. The sequencing used peripheral blood, collected on day 0 of AZD1222 vaccination. The CDR3 here is CASSPVFGGRGGYTF. The CDR3 DNA is TGTGCCAGCAGCCCCGTCTTTGGGGGGCGCGGTGGCTACACCTTC.